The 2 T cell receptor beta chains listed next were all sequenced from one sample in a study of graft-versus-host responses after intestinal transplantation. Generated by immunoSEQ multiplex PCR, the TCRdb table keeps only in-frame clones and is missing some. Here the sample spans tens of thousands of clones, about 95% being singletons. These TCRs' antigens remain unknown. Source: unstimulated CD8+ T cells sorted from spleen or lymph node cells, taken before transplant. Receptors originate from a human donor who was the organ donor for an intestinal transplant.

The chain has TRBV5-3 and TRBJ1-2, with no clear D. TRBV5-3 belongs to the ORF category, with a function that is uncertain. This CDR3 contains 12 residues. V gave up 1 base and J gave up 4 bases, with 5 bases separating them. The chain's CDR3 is CARSLNPYGYTF. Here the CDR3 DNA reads TGTGCCAGAAGCTTGAATCCCTATGGCTACACCTTC.

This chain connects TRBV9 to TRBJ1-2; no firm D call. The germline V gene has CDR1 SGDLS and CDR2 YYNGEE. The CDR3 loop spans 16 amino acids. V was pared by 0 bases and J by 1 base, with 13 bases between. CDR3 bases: TGTGCCAGCAGCGTAGTGTCAGAGGGTGGTAACTATGGCTACACCTTC. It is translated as CASSVVSEGGNYGYTF. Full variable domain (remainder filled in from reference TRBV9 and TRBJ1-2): DSGVTQTPKHLITATGQRVTLRCSPRSGDLSVYWYQQSLDQGLQFLIQYYNGEERAKGNILERFSAQQFPDLHSELNLSSLELGDSALYFCASSVVSEGGNYGYTFGSGTRLTVV.